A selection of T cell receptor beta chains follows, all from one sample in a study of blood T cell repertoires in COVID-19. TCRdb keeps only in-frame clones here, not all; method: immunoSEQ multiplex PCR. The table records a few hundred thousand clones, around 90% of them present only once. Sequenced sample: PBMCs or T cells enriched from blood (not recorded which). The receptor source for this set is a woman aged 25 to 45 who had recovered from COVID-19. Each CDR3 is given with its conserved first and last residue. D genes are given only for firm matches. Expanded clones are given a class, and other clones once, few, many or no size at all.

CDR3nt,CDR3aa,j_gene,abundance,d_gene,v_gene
TGTGCCAGCAGTATGGAGGCGACCTACAATGAGCAGTTCTTC,CASSMEATYNEQFF,TRBJ2-1,-,-,TRBV27
TGCACCAGCAGCCAAGAGGACCCGGGACAGGGGCTATCCTATAATTCACCCCTCCACTTT,CTSSQEDPGQGLSYNSPLHF,TRBJ1-6,-,-,TRBV1
TGTGCCAGCAGTCCCACCTTGAGGGTAAATCAGCCCCAGCATTTT,CASSPTLRVNQPQHF,TRBJ1-5,-,-,TRBV28
TGTGCCATCAGTTCGGGACAGGGGTCCTACAATGAGCAGTTCTTC,CAISSGQGSYNEQFF,TRBJ2-1,-,TRBD1,TRBV10-3
TGTGCCAGCAGCATTAACGCGGGGGGTGCCTACAATGAGCAGTTCTTC,CASSINAGGAYNEQFF,TRBJ2-1,-,TRBD2,TRBV7-2
TGTGCCAGCAGTTTAAAGGTACGGCAGGCAGTTTCTGGGGCCAACGTCCTGACTTTC,CASSLKVRQAVSGANVLTF,TRBJ2-6,-,-,TRBV28
TGTGCCAGCAGCTTAGATATCGGAGGTTACGAGACCCAGTACTTC,CASSLDIGGYETQYF,TRBJ2-5,-,-,TRBV11-2
TGCGCCAGCAGCCAATACTACCCCCAGATGAACACTGAAGCTTTCTTT,CASSQYYPQMNTEAFF,TRBJ1-1,-,-,TRBV4-3
TGTGCCAGCAGCCGCGGGACTAGCGGGAGGAGGTACGAGCAGTACTTC,CASSRGTSGRRYEQYF,TRBJ2-7,-,TRBD2,TRBV3-1/TRBV3-2
TGTGCCAGCAGTCTTCAGGGGTATGGCTACACCTTC,CASSLQGYGYTF,TRBJ1-2,-,-,TRBV12-3/TRBV12-4
TGTGCCAGCTCACCACAGCCGGGGAGGAACACCGGGGAGCTGTTTTTT,CASSPQPGRNTGELFF,TRBJ2-2,-,-,TRBV18
TGTGCCAGCAGCCGGGACAGGGTGGGCTACACCTTC,CASSRDRVGYTF,TRBJ1-2,once,TRBD1,TRBV5-5
TGTGCCAGCAGTTCCGAAGTAAAGCGGGCGCCATACAATGAGCAGTTCTTC,CASSSEVKRAPYNEQFF,TRBJ2-1,-,-,TRBV6-2/TRBV6-3
TGCGCCAGCAGCATACGAGGGGGAGCGGAGGGCTACACCTTC,CASSIRGGAEGYTF,TRBJ1-2,-,-,TRBV5-1
TGTGCCAGCAGCTTGGGGGCAGAGCAAGAGACCCAGTACTTC,CASSLGAEQETQYF,TRBJ2-5,-,-,TRBV7-9
TGTGCCAGCAGGGCCCAGCTTGGGGGCCGATACAATGAGCAGTTCTTC,CASRAQLGGRYNEQFF,TRBJ2-1,-,-,TRBV28
TGTGCCAGCTCACTAGGACAGGGGAACACTGAAGCTTTCTTT,CASSLGQGNTEAFF,TRBJ1-1,-,TRBD1,TRBV18
TGTGCCAGCGGTCAGGCCCCGAACACTGAAGCTTTCTTT,CASGQAPNTEAFF,TRBJ1-1,-,-,TRBV7-2
TGTGCCATCAACGGGGGAAGCTCCTACAATGAGCAGTTCTTC,CAINGGSSYNEQFF,TRBJ2-1,-,-,TRBV10-3
TGTGCCTGGAGTGTAAGCACCTTGGGAAACACCATATATTTT,CAWSVSTLGNTIYF,TRBJ1-3,-,-,TRBV30
TGTGCCAGCAGTTACCAAGCCACAGCCTACGAGCAGTACTTC,CASSYQATAYEQYF,TRBJ2-7,-,-,TRBV6-5
TGTGCCAGCAAGGGACAGGCATCTAACGGGGAGCTGTTTTTT,CASKGQASNGELFF,TRBJ2-2,once,TRBD1,TRBV7-2
TGTGCCAGCAGCTTATTTCCAGGGGGCCTTGGCACTGAAGCTTTCTTT,CASSLFPGGLGTEAFF,TRBJ1-1,-,TRBD1,TRBV7-2
TGTGCCAGCAACAAGTTTCGCTGGGGGGGGGACAATGAGCAGTTCTTC,CASNKFRWGGDNEQFF,TRBJ2-1,-,TRBD2,TRBV28
TGTGCCAGCAGTCCCTATATGGATCAGCCCCAGCATTTT,CASSPYMDQPQHF,TRBJ1-5,-,-,TRBV6-5
TGTGCCAGTAGTTTATCCATCATAGGGGGCAATCAGCCCCAGCATTTT,CASSLSIIGGNQPQHF,TRBJ1-5,-,-,TRBV19
TGCGCCAGCAGCCAATTCCAGACTGGTGCCTATGGCTACACCTTC,CASSQFQTGAYGYTF,TRBJ1-2,-,-,TRBV4-1
TGTGCCAGCAGCTTAGTCGCGGCTTACAATGAGCAGTTCTTC,CASSLVAAYNEQFF,TRBJ2-1,-,-,TRBV11-2
TGTGCCATTGACAGGGGCCGAGGCACAGATACGCAGTATTTT,CAIDRGRGTDTQYF,TRBJ2-3,-,TRBD1,TRBV10-3
TGTGCCAGCAGTCTCGGGACAGGGGTGCGCACTGAAGCTTTCTTT,CASSLGTGVRTEAFF,TRBJ1-1,-,TRBD1,TRBV2
TGTGCCAGCACCCAACTTGCCCGACAGCTAACTAACTATGGCTACACCTTC,CASTQLARQLTNYGYTF,TRBJ1-2,-,-,TRBV5-6
TGTGCCAGCAGTGGGCCCCGGACAGGGATAGCAGATACGCAGTATTTT,CASSGPRTGIADTQYF,TRBJ2-3,once,TRBD1,TRBV2
TGTGCCAGCAGCGACACAGCGGGGGGGTACGAGCAGTACTTC,CASSDTAGGYEQYF,TRBJ2-7,-,TRBD2,TRBV9
TGTGCCAGCAGCTTTTTAGCCCATCGTGACACTGAAGCTTTCTTT,CASSFLAHRDTEAFF,TRBJ1-1,few,-,TRBV7-2
TGTGCCAGCAGCCTCTTTGAAGGGGGCGGCTACACCTTC,CASSLFEGGGYTF,TRBJ1-2,-,TRBD1,TRBV7-9
TGTGCCAGCAGCGACAGGGAGGGTATGACCACTGAAGCTTTCTTT,CASSDREGMTTEAFF,TRBJ1-1,-,-,TRBV9
TGTGCCAGCAGCCCCATTGCGATTCGGGACTATGCCAACGAAAACACCGGGGAGCTGTTTTTT,CASSPIAIRDYANENTGELFF,TRBJ2-2,-,TRBD2,TRBV28
TGTGCCAGCATCGACAGGGGTAATTCACCCCTCCACTTT,CASIDRGNSPLHF,TRBJ1-6,-,TRBD1,TRBV6-5
TGTGCCAGCAGCCAGTATAATTCACCCCTCCACTTT,CASSQYNSPLHF,TRBJ1-6,-,-,TRBV11-2
TGCGCCAGCAGCCAAGATTGGCGGGGACGTGGCTATGGCTACACCTTC,CASSQDWRGRGYGYTF,TRBJ1-2,-,-,TRBV4-3